This T cell receptor (beta chain) appears in the sequencing data of a study of shared clonotypes between healthy human individuals. Study-level results: Rarefaction analysis demonstrated incomplete sorted-subset sequencing notwithstanding large depth.

Notes on this clone: What it recognizes is unknown.

Here immunoSEQ multiplex PCR was the method, and the copy in TCRdb shows in-frame clones only, minus some. This sample carries about 2.4 million clones, more than 85% of them seen once, and the ten largest clones take 0.35% to 0.45%. Trimming pared 4 bases from V and 0 bases from J, leaving 19 bases between. Germline CDR1 is SGHRS and CDR2 is YFSETQ. This CDR3 region has 17 residues. Everyone who donated was a Caucasian adult who lived in Nashville, Tennessee. This TCR was recovered from a man in his late teens or twenties in good health. Some clones in this sample may be carry-over from other donors' samples. Sequenced: naive CD4+ T cells from PBMCs. Subset defined: CD45RA+ positively selected. This chain links TRBV5-1 with TRBJ1-1; maybe TRBD1 (5 bases). CDR3 DNA: TGCGCCAGCAGCCTCTATCCGGGGCAGGGCTTGAACACTGAAGCTTTCTTT. This encodes CASSLYPGQGLNTEAFF.